This T cell receptor beta chain stems from a study of shared clonotypes between healthy human individuals. Whole-study results and caveats: Deeper or shallower sequencing was expected to change how clonotypes are shared among donors. In general, naive subsets displayed greater estimated richness than memory subsets did.

This clone was recorded only once. Its specificity is not known. This sample includes further DNA sequences coding for the same CDR3. Repertoires were generated with immunoSEQ multiplex PCR, while TCRdb's copy carries only in-frame clones and drops some. The sample has around 2.1 million clones, almost 96% seen once. This CDR3 region has 14 residues. The V and J ends lost 3 bases and 4 bases, in that order; junction bases with no gene match: 2. Looked up from germline, CDR1 is SGHTA and CDR2 is FQGNSA. The J gene is TRBJ2-2, the V gene TRBV7-2; 7 nucleotides match TRBD2. This receptor was identified in a man younger than 35 in good health. The sample comprised naive CD4+ T cells sorted from blood. Subset described: CD45RA+ positively selected. CDR3 sequence (DNA): TGTGCCAGCAGCTTGAGCGGGACCACCGGGGAGCTGTTTTTT. Translated, it gives CASSLSGTTGELFF. Together with reference TRBV7-2 and TRBJ2-2, the CDR3 gives the full variable domain: GAGVSQSPSNKVTEKGKDVELRCDPISGHTALYWYRQSLGQGLEFLIYFQGNSAPDKSGLPSDRFSAERTGGSVSTLTIQRTQQEDSAVYLCASSLSGTTGELFFGEGSRLTVL.